These 11 T cell receptor beta chains originate from one sample sequenced in a study of blood T cell repertoires in COVID-19. TCRdb keeps only in-frame clones here, not all; method: immunoSEQ multiplex PCR. Among roughly 250,000 clones listed, approximately 85% were seen once. What was sequenced was peripheral blood. The receptor source for this set is a human donor with COVID-19, enrolled during active disease. The donor label of this sample is uncertain.

V and J are TRBV12-5 and TRBJ1-1, with D tentatively TRBD1 (5 bases). Germline lookup yields CDR1 LGHNT and CDR2 FRNRAP. Trimming shortened V by 4 bases and J by 0 bases, and 12 bases separated the two germline ends. The CDR3 is 15 amino acids. DNA for the CDR3: TGTGCTAGTGGTTCCTTCAGGGCAATGAACACTGAAGCTTTCTTT. Translated: CASGSFRAMNTEAFF.

This chain's CDR3 is CASSLEGLARYGYTF. CDR3 bases: TGCGCCAGCAGCTTAGAGGGTCTGGCGCGCTATGGCTACACCTTC. This rearrangement joins TRBV5-1 to TRBJ1-2; no clear D. V was clipped by 2 bases and J by 4 bases, with 15 bases between them. CDR1 and CDR2 from the germline V gene are SGHRS and YFSETQ. CDR3 length: 15 amino acids.

V is TRBV20-1 and J is TRBJ2-7, with D unclear. Deletions cut 3 bases from V and 3 bases from J, with 9 bases between. CDR1 is DFQATT and CDR2 is SNEGSKA in the germline V gene (reference sequence). This CDR3 is 12 amino acids long. The CDR3 protein is CSASFSGYEQYF. The CDR3, as DNA: TGCAGTGCTAGTTTCTCCGGCTACGAGCAGTACTTC.

The rearrangement joins TRBV5-6 to TRBJ1-1; D remains unclear. From germline, CDR1 is SGHDT and CDR2 YYEEEE. V was pared by 1 base and J by 6 bases, with 7 bases between. This CDR3 spans 12 amino acids. The CDR3 DNA reads as TGTGCCAGCAGCTTGTCTCGCGCTGAAGCTTTCTTT. Translating gives CASSLSRAEAFF. The entire variable domain, with the rest obtained from reference TRBV5-6 and TRBJ1-1, is as follows: DAGVTQSPTHLIKTRGQQVTLRCSPKSGHDTVSWYQQALGQGPQFIFQYYEEEERQRGNFPDRFSGHQFPNYSSELNVNALLLGDSALYLCASSLSRAEAFFGQGTRLTVV.

The CDR3 DNA is TGTGCCTGGGGAGGTCGTGGTTGGCGGTACTCCTACGAGCAGTACTTC. It encodes CAWGGRGWRYSYEQYF. V and J are TRBV30 and TRBJ2-7, with a possible D match to TRBD2 (5 bases). Germline assignment: CDR1 GTSNPN and CDR2 SVGIG (reference sequence). This CDR3 region has 16 residues. The V and J ends lost 5 bases and 0 bases respectively, with 20 bases between them.

This sequence joins TRBV19 and TRBJ1-6; a possible D gene is TRBD1 (6 bases). The CDR3 loop spans 14 amino acids. V gave up 7 bases and J gave up 6 bases, with 13 bases separating them. The germline V gene encodes CDR1 LNHDA and CDR2 SQIVND (reference sequence). CDR3 residues: CASNIRGLNSPLHF. CDR3 nucleotide sequence: TGTGCCAGTAATATCAGGGGCCTTAATTCACCCCTCCACTTT.

V usage is TRBV28 and J usage is TRBJ2-2; 12 nucleotides match TRBD2. Germline values: CDR1 MDHEN, CDR2 SYDVKM. The V segment lost 6 bases and the J segment 4 bases; nucleotides outside the gene matches: 6. The CDR3 is 16 amino acids. CDR3 DNA sequence: TGTGCCAGCAGCCAACTAGCGGGAGGTACCACCGGGGAGCTGTTTTTT. Protein product: CASSQLAGGTTGELFF.

The genes are TRBV4-3 and TRBJ1-1; weak D call: TRBD1 (5 bases). V was pared by 4 bases and J by 7 bases, with 16 bases between. The CDR3 is 14 residues long. Per the germline V gene, CDR1 is LGHNA and CDR2 is YSLEER. The CDR3 reads CASSRVSGANEAFF. CDR3 DNA: TGCGCCAGCAGCCGGGTTAGCGGGGCAAATGAAGCTTTCTTT.

This chain uses TRBV7-9 with TRBJ2-3; D may be TRBD1 (7 bases). This CDR3 has 15 residues. CDR1 is SEHNR and CDR2 is FQNEAQ in the germline V gene (reference sequence). Trimming removed 4 bases at V and 3 bases at J, with 14 bases between. This CDR3 is CASSWGDRSTDTQYF. CDR3 bases: TGTGCCAGCAGCTGGGGGGACAGAAGTACAGATACGCAGTATTTT.

The gene calls are TRBV3-1 (or the pseudogene TRBV3-2) and TRBJ2-6, with D tentatively TRBD2 (6 bases). Germline V lookup: CDR1 LGHDT, CDR2 YNNKEL (reference sequence). The CDR3 consists of 18 residues. The ends were cut back, 1 base at V and 0 bases at J, with 13 bases in the middle. CDR3 DNA sequence: TGTGCCAGCAGCCAAGGGGTAGCGGTGAGCTCTGGGGCCAACGTCCTGACTTTC. It codes for CASSQGVAVSSGANVLTF.

V is TRBV6-2 or TRBV6-3 and J is TRBJ1-1; D remains unclear. The CDR3 is made up of 13 amino acids. Trimming removed 6 bases at V and 6 bases at J, with 14 bases between. Per germline, CDR1 MNHEY and CDR2 SVGEGT. This CDR3 is CASSRSREAEAFF. The CDR3 bases are TGTGCCAGCAGCAGATCAAGGGAGGCTGAAGCTTTCTTT.